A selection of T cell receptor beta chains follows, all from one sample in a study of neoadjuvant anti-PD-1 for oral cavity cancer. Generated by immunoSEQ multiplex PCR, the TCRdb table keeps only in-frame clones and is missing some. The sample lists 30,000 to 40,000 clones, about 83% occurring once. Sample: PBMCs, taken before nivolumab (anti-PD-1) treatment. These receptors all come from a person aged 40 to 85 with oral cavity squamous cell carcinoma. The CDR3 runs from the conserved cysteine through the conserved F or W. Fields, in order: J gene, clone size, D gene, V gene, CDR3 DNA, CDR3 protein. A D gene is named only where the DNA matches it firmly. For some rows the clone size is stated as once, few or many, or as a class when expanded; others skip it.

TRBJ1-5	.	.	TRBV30	TGTGCCTGGATGGGGGGCCTCAATCAGCCCCAGCATTTT	CAWMGGLNQPQHF
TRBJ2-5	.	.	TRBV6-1	TGTGCCAGCAAAGGAGGGGGAGAGACCCAGTACTTC	CASKGGGETQYF
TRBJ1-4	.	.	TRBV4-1	TGCGCCAGCAGCCAGGGCTACGGGACGCGGGGTGAAAAACTGTTTTTT	CASSQGYGTRGEKLFF
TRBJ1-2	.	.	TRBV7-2	TGTGCCAGCAGCTTAGCCGCCAGGTACGGCGGCTACACCTTC	CASSLAARYGGYTF
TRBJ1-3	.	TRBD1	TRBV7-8	TGTGCCAGCAGTCCTCAGGGGGCTGGTGGAAACACCATATATTTT	CASSPQGAGGNTIYF
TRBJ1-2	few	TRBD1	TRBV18	TGTGCCAGCTCCGAGGACAGGAACTATGGCTACACCTTC	CASSEDRNYGYTF
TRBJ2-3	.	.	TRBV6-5	TGTGCCAGCAGTTACGGGAACACAGATACGCAGTATTTT	CASSYGNTDTQYF
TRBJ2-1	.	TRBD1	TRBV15	TGTGCCACCAGCCGAGGGGGACAGGGGATAAATGAGCAGTTCTTC	CATSRGGQGINEQFF
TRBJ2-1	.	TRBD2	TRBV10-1	TGCGCCAGCCCGAACCGGGGGGTTGAGCAGTTCTTC	CASPNRGVEQFF
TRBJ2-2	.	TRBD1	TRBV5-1	TGCGCCAGCAGCTGGAGGACAGGGGGCGCAGGCGGGGAGCTGTTTTTT	CASSWRTGGAGGELFF
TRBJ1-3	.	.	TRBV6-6	TGTGCCAGCAGTAGGGGGGGACCAGTCTCTGGAAACACCATATATTTT	CASSRGGPVSGNTIYF
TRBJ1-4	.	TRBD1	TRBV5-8	TGTGCCAGCAGCTTGGGGTCAGGGGGCTTGGCTAATGAAAAACTGTTTTTT	CASSLGSGGLANEKLFF
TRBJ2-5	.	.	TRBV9	TGTGCCAGCAGCGGGAACAGGGTGGGAGAGACCCAGTACTTC	CASSGNRVGETQYF
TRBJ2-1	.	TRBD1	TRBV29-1	TGCAGCGGAAGGACAGGGGGAAACAATGAGCAGTTCTTC	CSGRTGGNNEQFF
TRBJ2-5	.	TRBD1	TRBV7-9	TGTGCCAGCAGCTTAAGAAGGGGGACAGAAGAGACCCAGTACTTC	CASSLRRGTEETQYF
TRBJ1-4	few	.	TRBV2	TGTGCCAGCAGTGCCAGGGGTCGGGAAAAACTGTTTTTT	CASSARGREKLFF
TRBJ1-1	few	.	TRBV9	TGTGCCAGCAGCGTTTTGAGTGAGACTGAAGCTTTCTTT	CASSVLSETEAFF
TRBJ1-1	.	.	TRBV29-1	TGCAGCGTTGTTGTGAACACTGAAGCTTTCTTT	CSVVVNTEAFF
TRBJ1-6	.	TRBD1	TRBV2	TGTGCCAGCAACCGAGAGACAGGGAACTCACCCCTCCACTTT	CASNRETGNSPLHF
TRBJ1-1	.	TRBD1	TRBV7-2	TGTGCCAGCAGCTTAAGAAGGGACAGGGGATTGAACACTGAAGCTTTCTTT	CASSLRRDRGLNTEAFF
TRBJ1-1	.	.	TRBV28	TGTGCCAGCAGACCTCGGACAGTGAACACTGAAGCTTTCTTT	CASRPRTVNTEAFF
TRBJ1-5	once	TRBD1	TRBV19	TGTGCCAGTAGTATAGTGTGGGACAGGGGTTTACCAGGGCAGCCCCAGCATTTT	CASSIVWDRGLPGQPQHF
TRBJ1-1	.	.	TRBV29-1	TGCAGCGTTGGAAACCCCAGGGGCACTGAAGCTTTCTTT	CSVGNPRGTEAFF
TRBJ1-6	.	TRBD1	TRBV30	TGTGCCTGGACTCGTTCAGGGGGATCCTATAATTCACCCCTCCACTTT	CAWTRSGGSYNSPLHF
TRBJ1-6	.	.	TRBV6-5	TGTGCCAGCAGACGACGGAGATGGGATTCACCCCTCCACTTT	CASRRRRWDSPLHF
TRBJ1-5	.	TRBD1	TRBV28	TGTGCCAGCACCCAGGACAGGGGGCTTTGGAGCAATCAGCCCCAGCATTTT	CASTQDRGLWSNQPQHF
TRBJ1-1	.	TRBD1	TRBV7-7	TGTGCCAGCAGCCCAATTGGGGGGACAGTGAACACTGAAGCTTTCTTT	CASSPIGGTVNTEAFF
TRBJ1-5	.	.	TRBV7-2	TGTGCCAGCAGCTTAACAGGGCAGCCCCAGCATTTT	CASSLTGQPQHF
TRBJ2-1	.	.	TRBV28	TGTGCCAGCAGTTTAGGGCTTGGCAGGACGGCCGCCATGTACTACAATGAGCAGTTCTTC	CASSLGLGRTAAMYYNEQFF
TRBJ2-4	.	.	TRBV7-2	TGTGCCAGCAGCTTAGACAGGGCGACCAAAAACATTCAGTACTTC	CASSLDRATKNIQYF
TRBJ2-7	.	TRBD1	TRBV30	TGTGCCTGGAGTGTACAGGGGATGGGCGAGCAGTACTTC	CAWSVQGMGEQYF
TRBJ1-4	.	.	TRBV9	TGTGCCAGCAGCGTAGGGGTCCAGAATGAAAAACTGTTTTTT	CASSVGVQNEKLFF
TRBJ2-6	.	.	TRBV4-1	TGCGCCAGCAGCCAAGATCCGCAGGGGACTCGTATCTCTGGGGCCAACGTCCTGACTTTC	CASSQDPQGTRISGANVLTF
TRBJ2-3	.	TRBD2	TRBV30	TGTGCCTGGACTAGCGGTTTCACAGATACGCAGTATTTT	CAWTSGFTDTQYF
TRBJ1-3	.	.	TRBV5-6	TGTGCCAGCAGCTCTAAGAGTTCTGGAAACACCATATATTTT	CASSSKSSGNTIYF
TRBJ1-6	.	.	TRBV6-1	TGTGCCAGCAGTGAAGTGCAGGGAAGCTCCTATAATTCACCCCTCCACTTT	CASSEVQGSSYNSPLHF
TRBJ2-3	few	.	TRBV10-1	TGCGCCAGCAGTGCGTCTCCGATAGATACGCAGTATTTT	CASSASPIDTQYF
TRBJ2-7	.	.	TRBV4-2	TGTGCCAGCAGCCAAGCCCCGGAGGGGGAGCAGTACTTC	CASSQAPEGEQYF
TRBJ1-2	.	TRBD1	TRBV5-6	TGTGCCAGCAGCTTGGATGGGACAGGGCTAGGGGGCTACACCTTC	CASSLDGTGLGGYTF
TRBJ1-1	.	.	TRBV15	TGTGCCACCAGCAGAGGGGGGGCCGGCAGAAACACTGAAGCTTTCTTT	CATSRGGAGRNTEAFF
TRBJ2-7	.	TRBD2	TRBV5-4	TGTGCCAGCAGCTTGGGACCAGCGGGGGGAACCAACGAGCAGTACTTC	CASSLGPAGGTNEQYF
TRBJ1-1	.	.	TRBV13	TGTGCCAGCAGCTTAGGACGATACCCAAGTATGGGCACTGAAGCTTTCTTT	CASSLGRYPSMGTEAFF
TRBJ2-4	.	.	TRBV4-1	TGCGCCAGCAGCCAAGACCGGGACAGCTCGGGGGACGTTCAGTACTTC	CASSQDRDSSGDVQYF
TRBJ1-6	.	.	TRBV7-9	TGTGCCAGCAGCCCCCGACGGTACGAAAGCTCCTATAATTCACCCCTCCACTTT	CASSPRRYESSYNSPLHF
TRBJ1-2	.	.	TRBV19	TGTGCCAGTAGTATAGGAGGGACCGTAACTAACTATGGCTACACCTTC	CASSIGGTVTNYGYTF
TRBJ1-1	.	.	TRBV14	TGTGCCAGCAGCCAAAGAATGACGGGAGTTGGTACTGAAGCTTTCTTT	CASSQRMTGVGTEAFF
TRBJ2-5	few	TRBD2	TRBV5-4	TGTGCCAGCAGCTCGGGACTAGCGCGAGAGACCCAGTACTTC	CASSSGLARETQYF
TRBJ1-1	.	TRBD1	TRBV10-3	TGTGCCATCAGGGGGACAGGGGGAACTGAAGCTTTCTTT	CAIRGTGGTEAFF
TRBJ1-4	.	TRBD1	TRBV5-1	TGCGCCAGCAGCTTGTCAGGGGGCTCCGCAACTAATGAAAAACTGTTTTTT	CASSLSGGSATNEKLFF
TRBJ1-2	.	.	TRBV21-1	TGTGCCAGCAGCAAATTCGGCGCCTACTATGGCTACACCTTC	CASSKFGAYYGYTF
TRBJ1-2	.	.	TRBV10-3	TGTGCCATCAGCCTGACAGAGAACTATGGCTACACCTTC	CAISLTENYGYTF
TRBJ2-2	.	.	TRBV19	TGTGCCAGTAGGCCAGAGGGGGGGCGCGGAGACACCGGGGAGCTGTTTTTT	CASRPEGGRGDTGELFF
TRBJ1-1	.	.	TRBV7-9	TGTGCCAGCAGCTTAGACCGGAGCCAGAACACTGAAGCTTTCTTT	CASSLDRSQNTEAFF
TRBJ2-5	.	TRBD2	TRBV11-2	TGTGCCAGCAGCATTAGCGGGGCCCAAGAGACCCAGTACTTC	CASSISGAQETQYF
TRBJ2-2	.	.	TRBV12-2	TGTGCAAGTCGCAATAGATGGGACCCGAACACCGGGGAGCTGTTTTTT	CASRNRWDPNTGELFF